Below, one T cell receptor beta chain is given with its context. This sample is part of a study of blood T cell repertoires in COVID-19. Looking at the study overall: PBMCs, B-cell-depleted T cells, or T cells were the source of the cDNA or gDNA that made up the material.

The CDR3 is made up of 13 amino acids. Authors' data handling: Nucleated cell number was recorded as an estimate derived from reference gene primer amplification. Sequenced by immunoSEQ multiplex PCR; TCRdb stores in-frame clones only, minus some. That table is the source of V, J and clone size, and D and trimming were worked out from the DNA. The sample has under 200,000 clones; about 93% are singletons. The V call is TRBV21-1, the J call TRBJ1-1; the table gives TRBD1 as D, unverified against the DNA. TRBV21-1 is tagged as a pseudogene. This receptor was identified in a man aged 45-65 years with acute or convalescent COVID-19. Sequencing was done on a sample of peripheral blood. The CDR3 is CASSKCGTGTVFF. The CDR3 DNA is TGTGCCAGCAGCAAATGCGGGACAGGGACGGTTTTCTTT.